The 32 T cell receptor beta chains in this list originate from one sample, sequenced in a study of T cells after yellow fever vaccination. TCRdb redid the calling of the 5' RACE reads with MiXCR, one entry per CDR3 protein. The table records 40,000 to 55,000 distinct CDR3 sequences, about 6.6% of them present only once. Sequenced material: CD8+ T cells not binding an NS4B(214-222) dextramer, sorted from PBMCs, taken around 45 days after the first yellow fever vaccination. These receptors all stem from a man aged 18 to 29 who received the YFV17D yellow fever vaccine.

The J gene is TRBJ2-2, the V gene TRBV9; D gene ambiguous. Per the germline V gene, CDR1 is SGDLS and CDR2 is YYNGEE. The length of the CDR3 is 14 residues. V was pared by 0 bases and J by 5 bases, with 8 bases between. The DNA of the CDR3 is TGTGCCAGCAGCGTAGCTTTGGGGACCGGGGAGCTGTTTTTT. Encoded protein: CASSVALGTGELFF.

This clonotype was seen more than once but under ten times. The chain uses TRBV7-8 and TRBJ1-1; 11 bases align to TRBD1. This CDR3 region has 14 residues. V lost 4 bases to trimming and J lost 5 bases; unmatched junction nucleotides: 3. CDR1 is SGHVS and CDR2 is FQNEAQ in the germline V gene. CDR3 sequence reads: CASSYRDRGTEAFF. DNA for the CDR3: TGTGCCAGCAGCTACCGGGACAGGGGGACTGAAGCTTTCTTT.

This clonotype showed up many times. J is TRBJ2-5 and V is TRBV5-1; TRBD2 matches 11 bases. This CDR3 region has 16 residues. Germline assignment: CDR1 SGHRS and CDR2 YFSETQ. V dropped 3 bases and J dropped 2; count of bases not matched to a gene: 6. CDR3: CASSYGTSGAQETQYF. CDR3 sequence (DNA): TGCGCCAGCAGCTACGGGACTAGCGGCGCACAAGAGACCCAGTACTTC.

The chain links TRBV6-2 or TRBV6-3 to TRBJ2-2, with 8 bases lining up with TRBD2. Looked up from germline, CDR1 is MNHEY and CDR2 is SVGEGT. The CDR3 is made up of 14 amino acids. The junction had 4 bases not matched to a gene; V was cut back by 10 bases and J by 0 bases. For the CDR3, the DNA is TGTGCCACCCTGGGACTAGCGAACACCGGGGAGCTGTTTTTT. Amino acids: CATLGLANTGELFF.

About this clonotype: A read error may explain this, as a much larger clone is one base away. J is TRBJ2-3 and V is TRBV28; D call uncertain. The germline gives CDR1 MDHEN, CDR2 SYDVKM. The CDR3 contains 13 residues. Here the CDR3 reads CDSSHRLHYTQYF. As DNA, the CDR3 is TGTGACAGCAGTCACCGACTTCATTATACGCAGTATTTT.

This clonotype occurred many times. The CDR3 sequence: CATSTQLSKTKTVSYEQYV. Written as DNA, the CDR3 is TGTGCCACCAGCACCCAGCTGAGTAAGACCAAAACCGTCTCCTACGAGCAGTACGTC. This chain joins TRBV15 and TRBJ2-7; D unclear. The CDR3 consists of 19 residues. Per the germline V gene, CDR1 is LNHNV and CDR2 is YYDKDF (reference sequence). Trimming stripped 4 bases from V and 0 bases from J, with 25 bases between.

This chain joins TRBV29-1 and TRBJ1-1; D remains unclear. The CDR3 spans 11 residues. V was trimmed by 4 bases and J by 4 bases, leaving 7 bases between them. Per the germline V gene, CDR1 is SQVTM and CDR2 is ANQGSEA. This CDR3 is CSVGISTEAFF. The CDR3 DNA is TGCAGCGTTGGGATAAGCACTGAAGCTTTCTTT.

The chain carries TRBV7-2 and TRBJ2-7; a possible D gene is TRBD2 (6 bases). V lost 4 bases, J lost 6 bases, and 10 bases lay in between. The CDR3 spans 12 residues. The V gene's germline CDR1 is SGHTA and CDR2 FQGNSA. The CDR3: CASSWGVGEQYF. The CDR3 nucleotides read TGTGCCAGCAGCTGGGGGGTGGGCGAGCAGTACTTC.

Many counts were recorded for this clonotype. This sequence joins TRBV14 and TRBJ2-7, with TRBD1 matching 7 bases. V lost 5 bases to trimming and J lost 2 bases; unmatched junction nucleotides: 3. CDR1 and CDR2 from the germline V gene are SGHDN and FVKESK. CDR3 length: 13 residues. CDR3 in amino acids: CASSYGQAYEQYV. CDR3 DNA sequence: TGTGCCAGCAGCTACGGACAGGCCTACGAGCAGTACGTC.

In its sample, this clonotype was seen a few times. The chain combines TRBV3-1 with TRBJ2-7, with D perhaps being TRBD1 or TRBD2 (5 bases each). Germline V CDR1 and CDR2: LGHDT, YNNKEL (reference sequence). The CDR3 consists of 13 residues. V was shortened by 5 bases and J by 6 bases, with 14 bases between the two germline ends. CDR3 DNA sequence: TGTGCCAGCAGCAGGGGTGCCGCGGGCGAGCAGTACGTC. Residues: CASSRGAAGEQYV.

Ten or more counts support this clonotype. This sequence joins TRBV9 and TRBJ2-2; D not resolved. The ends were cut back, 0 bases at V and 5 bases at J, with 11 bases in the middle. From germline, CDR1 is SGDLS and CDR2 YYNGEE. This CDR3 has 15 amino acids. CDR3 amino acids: CASSVVETGTGELFF. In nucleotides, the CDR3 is TGTGCCAGCAGCGTAGTAGAGACGGGTACCGGGGAGCTGTTTTTT.

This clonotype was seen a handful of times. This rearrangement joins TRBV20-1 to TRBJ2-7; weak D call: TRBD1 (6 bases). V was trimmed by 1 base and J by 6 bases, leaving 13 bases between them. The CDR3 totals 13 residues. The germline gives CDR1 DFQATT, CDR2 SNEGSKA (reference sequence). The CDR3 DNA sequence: TGCAGTGCTAGAGGGGGGCAGCTCGGCGAGCAGTACGTC. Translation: CSARGGQLGEQYV.

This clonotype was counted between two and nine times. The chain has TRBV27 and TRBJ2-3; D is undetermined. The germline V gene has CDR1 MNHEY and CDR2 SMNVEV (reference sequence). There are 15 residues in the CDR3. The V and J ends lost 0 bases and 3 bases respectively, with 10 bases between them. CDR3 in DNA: TGTGCCAGCAGTTTATCTTCTCGCTGGACAGATACGCAGTATTTT. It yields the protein CASSLSSRWTDTQYF.

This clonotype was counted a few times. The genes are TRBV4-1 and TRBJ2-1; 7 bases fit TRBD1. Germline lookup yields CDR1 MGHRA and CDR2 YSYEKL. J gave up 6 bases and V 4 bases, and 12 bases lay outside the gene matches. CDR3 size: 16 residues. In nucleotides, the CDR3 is TGCGCCAGCAGCCCATTGCCGGGACAGCGATCCAATGAGCAGTTCTTC. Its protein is CASSPLPGQRSNEQFF.

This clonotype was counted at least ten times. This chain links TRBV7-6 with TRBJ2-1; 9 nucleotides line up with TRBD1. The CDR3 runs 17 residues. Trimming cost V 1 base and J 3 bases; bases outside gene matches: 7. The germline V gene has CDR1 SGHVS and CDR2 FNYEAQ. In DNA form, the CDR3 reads TGTGCCAGCAGCTTAGTCCTCGGGACAGGGTTCTACAATGAGCAGTTCTTC. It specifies CASSLVLGTGFYNEQFF.

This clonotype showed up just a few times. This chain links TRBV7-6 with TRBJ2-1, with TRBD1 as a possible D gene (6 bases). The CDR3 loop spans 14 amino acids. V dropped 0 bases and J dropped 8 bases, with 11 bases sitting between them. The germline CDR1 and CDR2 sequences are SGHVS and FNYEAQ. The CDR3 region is CASSLASQGHEQFF. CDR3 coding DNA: TGTGCCAGCAGCTTAGCGAGTCAGGGGCATGAGCAGTTCTTC.

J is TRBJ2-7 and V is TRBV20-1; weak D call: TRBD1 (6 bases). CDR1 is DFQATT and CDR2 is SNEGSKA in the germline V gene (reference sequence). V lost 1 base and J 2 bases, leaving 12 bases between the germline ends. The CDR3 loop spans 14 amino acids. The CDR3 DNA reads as TGCAGTGCTAGAGGAAGACAGGCAGCCTACGAGCAGTACTTC. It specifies CSARGRQAAYEQYF.

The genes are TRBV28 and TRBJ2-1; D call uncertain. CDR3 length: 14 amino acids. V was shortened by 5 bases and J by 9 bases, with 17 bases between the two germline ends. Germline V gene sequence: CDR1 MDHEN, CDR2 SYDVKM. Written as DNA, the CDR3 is TGTGCCAGCAGTCTAGGGCTCGCGGTTGGTGAGCAGTTCTTC. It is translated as CASSLGLAVGEQFF. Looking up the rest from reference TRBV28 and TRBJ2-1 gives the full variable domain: DVKVTQSSRYLVKRTGEKVFLECVQDMDHENMFWYRQDPGLGLRLIYFSYDVKMKEKGDIPEGYSVSREKKERFSLILESASTNQTSMYLCASSLGLAVGEQFFGPGTRLTVL.

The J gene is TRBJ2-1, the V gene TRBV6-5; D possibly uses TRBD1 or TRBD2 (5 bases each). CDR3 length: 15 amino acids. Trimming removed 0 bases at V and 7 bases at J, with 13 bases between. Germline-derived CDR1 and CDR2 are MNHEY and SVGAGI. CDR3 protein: CASSYSGTSTNEQFF. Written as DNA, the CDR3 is TGTGCCAGCAGTTACTCCGGGACCAGCACGAATGAGCAGTTCTTC.

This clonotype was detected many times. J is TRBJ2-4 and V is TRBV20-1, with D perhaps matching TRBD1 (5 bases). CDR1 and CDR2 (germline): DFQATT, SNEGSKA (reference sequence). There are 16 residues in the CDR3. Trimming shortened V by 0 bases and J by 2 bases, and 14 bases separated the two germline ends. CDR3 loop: CSARELAGLSKNIQYF. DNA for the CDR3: TGCAGTGCTAGAGAGCTGGCAGGGTTATCCAAAAACATTCAGTACTTC.

The CDR3 DNA sequence: TGTGCCAGCAGCTGGGGAGGAGTTGAGCAGTTCTTC. Its protein product is CASSWGGVEQFF. The V and J genes are TRBV5-4 and TRBJ2-1, with D tentatively TRBD2 (6 bases). Trimming removed 3 bases from V and 9 bases from J, with 10 bases in between. The germline V gene has CDR1 SGHNT and CDR2 YYREEE (reference sequence). The CDR3 covers 12 residues.

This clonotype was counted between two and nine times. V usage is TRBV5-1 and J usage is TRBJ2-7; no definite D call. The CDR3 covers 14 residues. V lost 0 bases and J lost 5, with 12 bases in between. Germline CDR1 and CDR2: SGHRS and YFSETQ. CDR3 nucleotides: TGCGCCAGCAGCTTGGTCCCAGGAGACGACGAGCAGTACTTC. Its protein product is CASSLVPGDDEQYF.

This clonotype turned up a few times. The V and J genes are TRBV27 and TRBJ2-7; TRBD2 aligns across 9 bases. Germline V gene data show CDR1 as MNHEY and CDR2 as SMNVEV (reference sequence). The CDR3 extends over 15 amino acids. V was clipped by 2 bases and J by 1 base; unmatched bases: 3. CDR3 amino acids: CASSLILAGSYEQYV. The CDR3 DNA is TGTGCCAGCAGTTTAATACTAGCGGGTTCCTACGAGCAGTACGTC.

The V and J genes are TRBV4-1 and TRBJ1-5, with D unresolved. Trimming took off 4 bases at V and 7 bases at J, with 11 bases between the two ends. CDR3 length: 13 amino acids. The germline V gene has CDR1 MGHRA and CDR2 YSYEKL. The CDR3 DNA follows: TGCGCCAGCAGCCCAGAGATTGGACAGCCCCAGCATTTT. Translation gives CASSPEIGQPQHF.

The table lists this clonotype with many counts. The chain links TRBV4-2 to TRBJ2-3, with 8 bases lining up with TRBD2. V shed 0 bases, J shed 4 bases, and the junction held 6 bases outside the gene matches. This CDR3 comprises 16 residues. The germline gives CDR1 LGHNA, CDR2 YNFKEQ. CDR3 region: CASSQDQGLGADTQYF. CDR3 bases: TGTGCCAGCAGCCAAGATCAGGGACTAGGCGCAGATACGCAGTATTTT.

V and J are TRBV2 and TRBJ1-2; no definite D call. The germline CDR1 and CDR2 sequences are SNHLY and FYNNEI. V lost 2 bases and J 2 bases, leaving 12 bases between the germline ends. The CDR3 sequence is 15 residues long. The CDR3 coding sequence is TGTGCCAGCAGTGAACAGGACTCCCTCAACTATGGCTACACCTTC. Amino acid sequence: CASSEQDSLNYGYTF.

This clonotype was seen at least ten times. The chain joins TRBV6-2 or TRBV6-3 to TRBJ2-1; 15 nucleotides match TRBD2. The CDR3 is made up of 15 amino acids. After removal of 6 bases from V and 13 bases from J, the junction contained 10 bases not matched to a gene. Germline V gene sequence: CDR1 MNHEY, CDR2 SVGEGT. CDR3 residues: CASRRTSGGGSEQFF. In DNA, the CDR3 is TGTGCCAGCAGGAGGACTAGCGGGGGGGGGTCCGAACAGTTCTTC.

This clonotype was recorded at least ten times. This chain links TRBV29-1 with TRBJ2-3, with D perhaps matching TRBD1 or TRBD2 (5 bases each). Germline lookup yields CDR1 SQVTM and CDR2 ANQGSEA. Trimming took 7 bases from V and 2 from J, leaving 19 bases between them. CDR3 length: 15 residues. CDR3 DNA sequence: TGCAGCGCTGGGACCTCGGGGCTATCCACAGATACGCAGTATTTT. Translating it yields CSAGTSGLSTDTQYF.

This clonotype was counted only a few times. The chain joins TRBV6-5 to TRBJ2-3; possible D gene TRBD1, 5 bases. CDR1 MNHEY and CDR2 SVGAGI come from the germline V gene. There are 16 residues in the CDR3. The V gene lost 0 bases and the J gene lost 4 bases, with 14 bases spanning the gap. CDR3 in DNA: TGTGCCAGCAGTTACTCGGTGTTGGGGCCCCCAGATACGCAGTATTTT. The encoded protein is CASSYSVLGPPDTQYF.

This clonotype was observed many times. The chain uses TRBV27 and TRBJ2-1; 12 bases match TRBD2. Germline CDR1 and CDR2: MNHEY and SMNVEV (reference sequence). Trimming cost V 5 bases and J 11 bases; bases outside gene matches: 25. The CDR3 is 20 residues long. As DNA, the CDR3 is TGTGCCAGCAGTGCCCTGGACTGGGGACTAGCGGGTTCCACGGAAGGGAAGCAGTTCTTC. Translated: CASSALDWGLAGSTEGKQFF.

The CDR3 is CASSLGVSSYNEQFF. DNA of the CDR3: TGCGCCAGCAGCTTGGGGGTGAGCTCCTACAATGAGCAGTTCTTC. The V and J genes are TRBV5-1 and TRBJ2-1, with D uncertain. The CDR3 is 15 residues long. CDR1 and CDR2 (germline): SGHRS, YFSETQ. V gave up 0 bases and J gave up 0 bases, with 7 bases separating them.

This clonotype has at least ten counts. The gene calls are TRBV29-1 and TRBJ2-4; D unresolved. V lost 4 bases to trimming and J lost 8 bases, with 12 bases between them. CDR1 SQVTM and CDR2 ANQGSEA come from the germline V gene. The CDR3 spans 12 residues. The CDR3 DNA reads TGCAGCGTTGGTCTAGGGCCTGACATTCAGTACTTC. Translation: CSVGLGPDIQYF.